Listed below are T cell receptor beta chains from one sample, sequenced in a study of T-cell reconstitution after alpha-beta-depleted transplantation in children. TCRdb processed the PCR reads anew with MiXCR; each CDR3 protein has one entry. The table shows 450,000 to 600,000 distinct CDR3 sequences, with approximately 13% occurring only once. Sequenced here: PBMCs, mostly from graft donor cells, sampled 360 days after TCRalphabeta/CD19-depleted stem cell transplant. These receptors were collected from a male patient between 5 and 17 years old who had a stem cell transplant for acute myeloid leukemia, so the T cells may come from the graft donor. The CDR3 runs from the conserved cysteine through the conserved F or W. A D gene is named only where the DNA matches it firmly. Not every row has a clone size; where given, it reads once, few, many or a size class.

size	J	V	D	DNA	CDR3
-	TRBJ2-3	TRBV6-1	TRBD1	TGTGCCAGCAGGGGGGACAGGGGGGCAGATACGCAGTATTTT	CASRGDRGADTQYF
-	TRBJ2-3	TRBV7-3	TRBD2	TGTGCCAGCAGCTTCCTCCCCACCCTACTAGCGGGAGGTTCGGATACGCAGTATTTT	CASSFLPTLLAGGSDTQYF
few	TRBJ2-5	TRBV11-2	-	TGTGCCAGCAGCTTTGCCTCTGCCTGGGAGACCCAGTACTTC	CASSFASAWETQYF
many	TRBJ1-1	TRBV7-9	-	TGTGCCAGCAGCTTGGGCCCCAGGGAGATTAACACTGAAGCTTTCTTT	CASSLGPREINTEAFF
many	TRBJ1-1	TRBV12-3/TRBV12-4	TRBD1	TGTGCCGGCGTACCGGGACAGGGGAACACTGAAGCTTTCTTT	CAGVPGQGNTEAFF
-	TRBJ2-7	TRBV6-2/TRBV6-3	TRBD2	TGTGCCAGCAGAATCGGGACTAGCGGGAGCCGCGAGCAGTACTTC	CASRIGTSGSREQYF
many	TRBJ1-2	TRBV29-1	TRBD1	TGCAGCGCCACAGGGGGCGCAGGGGGCTACACCTTC	CSATGGAGGYTF
few	TRBJ2-1	TRBV5-1	TRBD1	TGCGCCAGCAGCTTGTACCCCCGGACAGGGCCCTACAATGAGCAGTTCTTC	CASSLYPRTGPYNEQFF
-	TRBJ2-1	TRBV20-1	TRBD2	TGCAGTGCTAGAAGACTAGCCGACAATGAGCAGTTCTTC	CSARRLADNEQFF
few	TRBJ2-7	TRBV13	-	TGTGCCAGCAGCCCGACAAATTGGAGCGTCTCCTACGAGCAGTACTTC	CASSPTNWSVSYEQYF
many	TRBJ2-7	TRBV5-1	TRBD2	TGCGCCAGCAGCTTGGAGGCGGGGGTTCACGAGCAGTACTTC	CASSLEAGVHEQYF
-	TRBJ2-5	TRBV20-1	TRBD1	TGCAGTGCCTCGGGACAGGAAGAGACCCAGTACTTC	CSASGQEETQYF
few	TRBJ2-2	TRBV6-4	-	TGTGCCAGCAGTAACACCTTGAACACCGGGGAGCTGTTTTTT	CASSNTLNTGELFF
few	TRBJ1-1	TRBV14	TRBD1	TGTGCCAGCAGCCACGGACAGGGGAGGAACACTGAAGCTTTCTTT	CASSHGQGRNTEAFF
-	TRBJ2-2	TRBV14	-	TGTGCCAGCAGCCCGATTAACACCGGGGAGCTGTTTTTT	CASSPINTGELFF
few	TRBJ2-5	TRBV9	-	TGTGCCAGCAGCGCTCCCGAGGAGCGGTTACAAGAGACCCAGTACTTC	CASSAPEERLQETQYF
-	TRBJ2-7	TRBV27	TRBD1	TGTGCCAGCAGTTTAGTGGGACAGGGCCTATCCTACGAGCAGTACTTC	CASSLVGQGLSYEQYF
many	TRBJ1-1	TRBV28	-	TGTGCCAGCAACCTACCCGGAAAGGGAAACACTGAAGCTTTCTTT	CASNLPGKGNTEAFF
-	TRBJ2-5	TRBV7-9	TRBD2	TGTGCCAGCGGTTGGCTAGCGGGTCGCCAGTACTTC	CASGWLAGRQYF
many	TRBJ2-2	TRBV4-3	-	TGCGCCAGCCGCCAAGGTCTAGCCACCGGGGAGCTGTTTTTT	CASRQGLATGELFF
few	TRBJ2-1	TRBV5-1	TRBD2	TGCGCCAGCAGCCGGGGACTAGCCCCAGCGGGAGAACAACTTGGGTATGAGCAGTTCTTC	CASSRGLAPAGEQLGYEQFF
once	TRBJ2-7	TRBV18	TRBD1	TGTGCCAGCTCACCCGGGACAGGTTACTCCTACGAGCAGTACTTC	CASSPGTGYSYEQYF
-	TRBJ1-5	TRBV11-2	-	TGTGCCAGCAGCCCCGGGGTGGGGCAGCCCCAGCATTTT	CASSPGVGQPQHF
-	TRBJ2-7	TRBV29-1	TRBD2	TGCAGCGCGGGAGGGACAACCTACGAGCAGTACTTC	CSAGGTTYEQYF
-	TRBJ2-1	TRBV20-1	TRBD2	TGCAGTGCTAAGCCAATAGCGGGAGCATACAATGAGCAGTTCTTC	CSAKPIAGAYNEQFF
many	TRBJ1-6	TRBV11-1	-	TGTGCCAGCAGCTTAGGTGCCACAGGGATTGAATTTAATTCACCCCTCCACTTT	CASSLGATGIEFNSPLHF
few	TRBJ1-1	TRBV28	TRBD1	TGTGCCAGCATTGCAGGGGGATGGAACACTGAAGCTTTCTTT	CASIAGGWNTEAFF
few	TRBJ2-1	TRBV6-5	TRBD2	TGTGCCAGCAGTAACCTAGCGGGAGGGCGTGAGCAGTTCTTC	CASSNLAGGREQFF
many	TRBJ2-2	TRBV7-3	TRBD2	TGTGCCAGCAGCCTACTAGCGGGATCCCCCGGGGAGCTGTTTTTT	CASSLLAGSPGELFF
few	TRBJ2-1	TRBV12-3/TRBV12-4	TRBD2	TGTGCCAGCACTCTACGACTAGCGGGAGATTACAATGAGCAGTTCTTC	CASTLRLAGDYNEQFF
-	TRBJ2-5	TRBV6-2/TRBV6-3	TRBD2	TGTGCCAGCAGTTCGGCCTTAGCGGGAGTTGTGCAAGAGACCCAGTACTTC	CASSSALAGVVQETQYF
-	TRBJ2-1	TRBV19	TRBD2	TGTGCCAGTAGTATCCCGTGGGGACTAGCGGGCGTCTCCTACAATGAGCAGTTCTTC	CASSIPWGLAGVSYNEQFF
-	TRBJ2-2	TRBV28	TRBD2	TGTGCCAGCCATATGGGGACTAGCGGGAGTAGGACCGGGGAGCTGTTTTTT	CASHMGTSGSRTGELFF
few	TRBJ2-1	TRBV7-3	-	TGTGCCAGCAGCCTAAACCCCGGGACTGATTACAATGAGCAGTTCTTC	CASSLNPGTDYNEQFF